The 13 T cell receptor beta chains reported below all come from one sample, sequenced in a study of Ad26.COV2.S vaccination and SARS-CoV-2 variants. Treatment specified: roughly 19 received Ad26.COV2.S at low or high dose, single or two shots; 5 received placebo; per-sample allocation not given. The investigators took samples on day 63 after the first vaccine or placebo injection. The protocol was immunoSEQ multiplex PCR, while the TCRdb copy is restricted to in-frame clones and leaves out a portion. The table has some 500,000 clones, nearly 90% seen once; the top ten hold approximately 2.5%. The source material was peripheral blood, sampled in a trial of Ad26.COV2.S vaccine versus placebo. These receptors were collected from a person between 18 and 65 years old who received the Ad26.COV2.S COVID-19 vaccine or a placebo.

The count of this clone is one. This CDR3 is CASSWGLADYGYTF. The CDR3 coding sequence is TGTGCCAGCAGCTGGGGCCTTGCGGACTATGGCTACACCTTC. This rearrangement joins TRBV11-2 to TRBJ1-2, with D perhaps TRBD1 (5 bases). V lost 4 bases and J 3 bases, leaving 12 bases between the germline ends. The germline gives CDR1 SGHAT, CDR2 FQNNGV. The CDR3 extends over 14 amino acids.

V usage is TRBV27 and J usage is TRBJ1-1; the D gene is possibly TRBD1 (5 bases). The CDR3 runs to 17 residues. Deletions cut 3 bases from V and 0 bases from J, with 17 bases between. The germline gives CDR1 MNHEY, CDR2 SMNVEV (reference sequence). This CDR3 reads CASSFSGVPIMNTEAFF. The CDR3 DNA is TGTGCCAGCAGTTTTTCGGGGGTCCCCATCATGAACACTGAAGCTTTCTTT.

The CDR3 DNA follows: TGTGCCAGCAGTGAGGAAGGGGGGTACCAGCCCCAGCATTTT. It specifies CASSEEGGYQPQHF. V gene TRBV2 combines with J gene TRBJ1-5; perhaps TRBD1 as D (6 bases). CDR1 SNHLY and CDR2 FYNNEI come from the germline V gene. The CDR3 is 14 amino acids. Trimming removed 3 bases at V and 7 bases at J, with 13 bases between.

The genes are TRBV6-5 and TRBJ1-6; no firm D call. In germline, CDR1 is MNHEY, CDR2 SVGAGI. The CDR3 has 13 amino acids. CDR3 DNA sequence: TGTGGCACGAGTGGACCTCCTGATTCACCCCTCCACTTT. Translating it yields CGTSGPPDSPLHF.

The chain couples TRBV7-8 to TRBJ2-7, with D hard to call. V was shortened by 1 base and J by 3 bases, with 10 bases between the two germline ends. CDR1 and CDR2 from the germline V gene are SGHVS and FQNEAQ. The CDR3 runs 14 residues. Here the CDR3 DNA reads TGTGCCAGCAGCTTAGGGGCTTATTACTACGAGCAGTACGTC. Translating it yields CASSLGAYYYEQYV.

The rearrangement joins TRBV7-9 to TRBJ1-1; D unclear. The V end was cut by 1 base, the J end by 0 bases, with 9 bases between. Germline CDR1 is SEHNR and CDR2 is FQNEAQ (reference sequence). The CDR3 runs 15 residues. The CDR3 DNA sequence: TGTGCCAGCAGCTTAGGTGCTGGGATGAACACTGAAGCTTTCTTT. This sequence encodes CASSLGAGMNTEAFF.

The chain joins TRBV24-1 to TRBJ2-3; 7 bases match TRBD2. The CDR3 is 13 residues long. Germline V gene sequence: CDR1 KGHDR, CDR2 SFDVKD. V trimming: 10 bases; J trimming: 3 bases; junction bases outside the gene matches: 6. In DNA form, the CDR3 reads TGTGCCACGGGTGGGGGGGAGACAGATACGCAGTATTTT. Translated, it gives CATGGGETDTQYF.

The V call is TRBV19, the J call TRBJ2-5; D uncertain. Germline assignment: CDR1 LNHDA and CDR2 SQIVND (reference sequence). The CDR3 extends over 14 amino acids. Trimming took off 3 bases at V and 0 bases at J, with 8 bases between the two ends. The CDR3 is CASSIDGHQETQYF. In DNA, the CDR3 is TGTGCCAGTAGTATCGATGGACACCAAGAGACCCAGTACTTC.

This chain connects TRBV5-1 to TRBJ2-3; D is unresolved. V lost 0 bases to trimming and J lost 0 bases, with 8 bases between them. CDR1 SGHRS and CDR2 YFSETQ come from the germline V gene. This CDR3 spans 15 amino acids. The CDR3 coding sequence is TGCGCCAGCAGCTTGGCCATCTCTAGCACAGATACGCAGTATTTT. This translates into CASSLAISSTDTQYF.

The chain is built from TRBV29-1 and TRBJ1-4, with 8 positions matching TRBD1. The CDR3 has 16 residues. Unmatched junction bases numbered 7, after V lost 0 bases and J lost 4 bases. Germline CDR1 reads SQVTM; CDR2 reads ANQGSEA. Written as DNA, the CDR3 is TGCAGCGTTGAAGACCTCCGGGACAGGAGTAATGAAAAACTGTTTTTT. As protein: CSVEDLRDRSNEKLFF.

V usage is TRBV9 and J usage is TRBJ2-3; 9 nucleotides agree with TRBD1. Per the germline V gene, CDR1 is SGDLS and CDR2 is YYNGEE. This CDR3 has 15 residues. V was pared by 2 bases and J by 2 bases, with 3 bases of the junction left unmatched. The CDR3: CASSVGTGITDTQYF. As DNA, the CDR3 is TGTGCCAGCAGCGTCGGGACAGGGATCACAGATACGCAGTATTTT.

The rearrangement joins TRBV7-8 to TRBJ1-2; D remains unclear. This CDR3 has 13 amino acids. The V end lost 5 bases, the J end lost 6 bases, and 13 bases lay between the germline ends. Germline CDR1 is SGHVS and CDR2 is FQNEAQ. CDR3 bases: TGTGCCAGCAGCCCTACGAGGGTTCATGGCTACACCTTC. This gives the protein CASSPTRVHGYTF. The full variable domain, rest sourced from reference TRBV7-8 and TRBJ1-2, is GAGVSQSPRYKVAKRGQDVALRCDPISGHVSLFWYQQALGQGPEFLTYFQNEAQLDKSGLPSDRFFAERPEGSVSTLKIQRTQQEDSAVYLCASSPTRVHGYTFGSGTRLTVV.

The chain has TRBV7-6 and TRBJ2-7; 7 bases fit TRBD1. The ends lost 5 bases at V and 3 bases at J; junction bases unmatched: 7. Germline lookup yields CDR1 SGHVS and CDR2 FNYEAQ. The CDR3 extends over 14 amino acids. The CDR3 loop is CASSPRQGIYEQYF. The CDR3 nucleotides are TGTGCCAGCAGCCCCCGACAGGGAATCTACGAGCAGTACTTC.